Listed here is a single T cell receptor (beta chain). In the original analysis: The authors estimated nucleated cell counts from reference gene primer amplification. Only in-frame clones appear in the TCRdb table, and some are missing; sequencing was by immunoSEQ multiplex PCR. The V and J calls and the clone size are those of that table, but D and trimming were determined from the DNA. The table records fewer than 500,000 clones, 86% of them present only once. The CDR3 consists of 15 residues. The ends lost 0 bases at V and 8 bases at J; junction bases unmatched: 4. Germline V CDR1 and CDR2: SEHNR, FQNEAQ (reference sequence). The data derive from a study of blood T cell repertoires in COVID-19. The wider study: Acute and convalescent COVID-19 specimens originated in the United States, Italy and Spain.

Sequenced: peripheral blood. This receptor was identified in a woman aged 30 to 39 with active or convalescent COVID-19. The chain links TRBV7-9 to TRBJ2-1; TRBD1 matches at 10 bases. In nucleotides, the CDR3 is TGTGCCAGCAGCTTAGCGGACAGGGGGGTCGATGAGCAGTTCTTC. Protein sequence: CASSLADRGVDEQFF.